This TCR beta chain was captured by sequencing in a study of OX40 agonist ivuxolimab in advanced cancers. The repertoire was sequenced with immunoSEQ multiplex PCR; TCRdb's copy has only in-frame clones and lacks some. Of over 60,000 clones listed, 85% to 95% are singletons. Study-wide points: More expanded clones were seen, on average, in CD8+ T cells than in CD4+.

Concerning this clone: The antigen is unknown.

This CDR3 is 14 amino acids long. V was shortened by 5 bases and J by 4 bases, with 13 bases between the two germline ends. The germline gives CDR1 MDHEN, CDR2 SYDVKM. This material consisted of CD4+ or CD8+ T cells sorted from blood, taken in a trial of the OX40 agonist ivuxolimab. This clonotype was obtained from an adult with an advanced solid tumor such as melanoma, head and neck, liver or kidney cancer. The chain employs TRBV28 and TRBJ2-3; possible D gene TRBD1, 6 bases. The CDR3 reads CASSRTGRPDTQYF. The CDR3 DNA reads TGTGCCAGCAGTCGAACAGGGAGACCAGATACGCAGTATTTT.